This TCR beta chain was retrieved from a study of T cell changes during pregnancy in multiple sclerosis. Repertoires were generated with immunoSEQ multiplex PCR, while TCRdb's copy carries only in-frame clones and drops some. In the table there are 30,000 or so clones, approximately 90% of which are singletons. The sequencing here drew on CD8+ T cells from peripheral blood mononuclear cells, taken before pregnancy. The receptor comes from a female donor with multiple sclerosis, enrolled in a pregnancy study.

CDR3 residues: CASSSGGRGLAGANEQFF. CDR3 bases: TGTGCCAGCAGCTCAGGGGGTAGGGGACTAGCGGGGGCCAATGAGCAGTTCTTC. V usage is TRBV7-6 and J usage is TRBJ2-1; 14 nucleotides line up with TRBD2. After removal of 4 bases from V and 6 bases from J, the junction contained 11 bases not matched to a gene. The CDR3 loop spans 18 amino acids. Germline-derived CDR1 and CDR2 are SGHVS and FNYEAQ. Supplemented by reference TRBV7-6 and TRBJ2-1, the full variable domain reads GAGVSQSPRYKVTKRGQDVALRCDPISGHVSLYWYRQALGQGPEFLTYFNYEAQQDKSGLPNDRFSAERPEGSISTLTIQRTEQRDSAMYRCASSSGGRGLAGANEQFFGPGTRLTVL.